Below are 29 T cell receptor beta chains sequenced from a single sample in a study of monozygotic twins with cystic fibrosis. TCRdb's copy holds only in-frame clones and misses some; the assay was immunoSEQ multiplex PCR. The profile shows tens of thousands of clones, 84% of them singletons. Sequencing was done on a sample of blood. Source of these receptors: a girl aged 2 to 9 with cystic fibrosis.

The chain is built from TRBV4-1 and TRBJ1-1; 8 bases are shared with TRBD1. Germline V gene sequence: CDR1 MGHRA, CDR2 YSYEKL. The CDR3 has 14 residues. With V trimmed by 7 bases and J by 1 base, 5 bases remained unmatched. The CDR3 reads CASNKDRENTEAFF. The CDR3 coding sequence is TGCGCCAGCAACAAGGACAGGGAGAACACTGAAGCTTTCTTT.

The V and J genes are TRBV5-4 and TRBJ1-1, with D possibly being TRBD1 (5 bases). The V and J ends lost 0 bases and 5 bases respectively, with 11 bases between them. The CDR3 length is 14 residues. Per the germline V gene, CDR1 is SGHNT and CDR2 is YYREEE (reference sequence). CDR3 coding DNA: TGTGCCAGCAGCTTGGAAGGCAGGGTGACTGAAGCTTTCTTT. Protein sequence: CASSLEGRVTEAFF.

The chain has TRBV2 and TRBJ2-2, with a possible D match to TRBD2 (5 bases). Germline CDR1 is SNHLY and CDR2 is FYNNEI. The V gene lost 6 bases and the J gene lost 7 bases, with 9 bases spanning the gap. The CDR3 is 12 amino acids. CDR3 in amino acids: CASRAGGGELFF. The CDR3 DNA reads TGTGCCAGCAGGGCGGGTGGCGGGGAGCTGTTTTTT. Supplemented by reference TRBV2 and TRBJ2-2, the full variable domain reads EPEVTQTPSHQVTQMGQEVILRCVPISNHLYFYWYRQILGQKVEFLVSFYNNEISEKSEIFDDQFSVERPDGSNFTLKIRSTKLEDSAMYFCASRAGGGELFFGEGSRLTVL.

This chain links TRBV18 with TRBJ2-2; TRBD1 or TRBD2 may be the D gene (5 bases each). The CDR3 is made up of 15 amino acids. V was pared by 4 bases and J by 7 bases, with 16 bases between. Germline V lookup: CDR1 KGHSH, CDR2 LQKENI. The CDR3 DNA reads TGTGCCAGCTCACGGCCACGGGGCGATGGCGGGGAGCTGTTTTTT. Amino acids: CASSRPRGDGGELFF.

This rearrangement joins TRBV6-6 to TRBJ1-5; D is undetermined. The V end was cut by 6 bases, the J end by 3 bases, with 6 bases between. CDR1 is MNHNY, CDR2 SVGAGI, per germline (reference sequence). CDR3 length equals 12 residues. CDR3 in amino acids: CASRSDNQPQHF. The CDR3, as DNA: TGTGCCAGCAGAAGCGACAATCAGCCCCAGCATTTT.

In nucleotides, the CDR3 is TGCGCCAGCAGCGGGGGACAGGTCGATGGCTACACCTTC. Its translation: CASSGGQVDGYTF. The chain couples TRBV5-1 to TRBJ1-2, with TRBD1 matching 8 bases. CDR3 length equals 13 residues. Germline loops: CDR1 SGHRS, CDR2 YFSETQ. The V and J ends lost 4 bases and 6 bases, in that order; junction bases with no gene match: 5.

V usage is TRBV4-1 and J usage is TRBJ2-1, with 8 bases fitting TRBD2. The CDR3 covers 17 residues. CDR1 and CDR2 (germline): MGHRA, YSYEKL. Germline trimming cut 2 bases from V and 4 bases from J; bases unmatched to any gene: 10. CDR3 sequence: CASSQLGGGLGYNEQFF. As DNA, the CDR3 is TGCGCCAGCAGCCAACTCGGGGGGGGCCTGGGGTACAATGAGCAGTTCTTC.

This clone came up once. The gene calls are TRBV13 and TRBJ2-7; 9 nucleotides agree with TRBD1. There are 12 residues in the CDR3. V was pared by 4 bases and J by 11 bases, with 6 bases of the junction left unmatched. CDR1 is PRHDT, CDR2 FYEKMQ, per germline (reference sequence). CDR3 in amino acids: CASSSDRGPEYF. CDR3 DNA: TGTGCCAGCAGCTCGGACAGGGGTCCCGAGTACTTC.

The J gene is TRBJ1-6, the V gene TRBV14; no clear D gene. Germline CDR1 and CDR2: SGHDN and FVKESK. There are 16 residues in the CDR3. The V gene lost 4 bases and the J gene lost 8 bases, with 18 bases spanning the gap. Written as DNA, the CDR3 is TGTGCCAGCAGCCCGGCGGTGGGAAGATTGGATTCACCCCTCCACTTT. Translation: CASSPAVGRLDSPLHF. The full variable domain, in which reference TRBV14 and TRBJ1-6 provide the parts outside the CDR3, is EAGVTQFPSHSVIEKGQTVTLRCDPISGHDNLYWYRRVMGKEIKFLLHFVKESKQDESGMPNNRFLAERTGGTYSTLKVQPAELEDSGVYFCASSPAVGRLDSPLHFGNGTRLTVT.

The table lists this clone with a few counts. This chain joins TRBV30 and TRBJ1-1; D remains unclear. The CDR3 sequence is 14 residues long. V lost 2 bases, J lost 5 bases, and 15 bases lay in between. The germline CDR1 and CDR2 sequences are GTSNPN and SVGIG (reference sequence). CDR3 amino acids: CAWSPTGDWTEAFF. The CDR3 bases are TGTGCCTGGAGTCCCACGGGTGATTGGACTGAAGCTTTCTTT.

The chain carries TRBV29-1 and TRBJ1-2, with 7 bases fitting TRBD1. Germline-derived CDR1 and CDR2 are SQVTM and ANQGSEA. The V and J ends lost 6 bases and 4 bases, in that order; junction bases with no gene match: 11. This CDR3 is 14 amino acids long. The CDR3 DNA sequence: TGCAGCGTCGAGAGGAACAGGGGAGGCTATGGCTACACCTTC. This sequence encodes CSVERNRGGYGYTF.

The chain has TRBV11-1 and TRBJ1-2; TRBD1 matches 9 bases. Germline loops: CDR1 SGHAT, CDR2 FQDESV (reference sequence). Unmatched junction bases numbered 1, after V lost 3 bases and J lost 2 bases. The CDR3 totals 14 residues. CDR3 DNA: TGTGCCAGCAGCTTGGGACAGGGAAACTATGGCTACACCTTC. Translating gives CASSLGQGNYGYTF.

This chain links TRBV2 with TRBJ2-7; 9 bases fit TRBD1. Germline CDR1 is SNHLY and CDR2 is FYNNEI. V shed 4 bases, J shed 1 base, and the junction held 5 bases outside the gene matches. The CDR3 spans 15 residues. For the CDR3, the DNA is TGTGCCAGCAGTGGGCAGGGACAGGGATCCTACGAGCAGTACTTC. It codes for CASSGQGQGSYEQYF.

The rearrangement links TRBV11-3 to TRBJ2-7; 7 nucleotides align to TRBD2. V shed 5 bases and J 6 bases; nucleotides not matched to a gene: 10. Germline-derived CDR1 and CDR2 are SGHNT and YENEEA. This CDR3 has 14 amino acids. CDR3 sequence reads: CASSQKRGSGEQYF. As DNA, the CDR3 is TGTGCCAGCAGCCAGAAGCGGGGTTCAGGCGAGCAGTACTTC.

The rearrangement joins TRBV25-1 to TRBJ1-2; TRBD1 agrees at 8 bases. In germline, CDR1 is MGHDK, CDR2 SYGVNS. This CDR3 spans 15 amino acids. Unmatched junction bases numbered 4, after V lost 4 bases and J lost 0 bases. The CDR3 DNA is TGTGCCAGCAGTGGTCCGGGACAGGCTAACTATGGCTACACCTTC. It codes for CASSGPGQANYGYTF.

This chain joins TRBV5-1 and TRBJ2-5; D unclear. CDR1 SGHRS and CDR2 YFSETQ come from the germline V gene. This CDR3 is built from 13 residues. V shed 0 bases and J shed 5 bases, with 8 bases lying between them. Here the CDR3 DNA reads TGCGCCAGCAGCTTGGTCGGATGGGAGACCCAGTACTTC. It yields the protein CASSLVGWETQYF.

The rearrangement uses TRBV5-1 and TRBJ2-3, with 7 bases matching TRBD2. The CDR3 is 16 amino acids. V lost 1 base to trimming and J lost 0 bases; unmatched junction nucleotides: 5. Germline lookup yields CDR1 SGHRS and CDR2 YFSETQ. The chain's CDR3 is CASSLMSGTSTDTQYF. The CDR3, as DNA: TGCGCCAGCAGCTTGATGAGCGGGACTAGCACAGATACGCAGTATTTT.

This chain links TRBV29-1 with TRBJ2-3; D unclear. Deletions cut 6 bases from V and 2 bases from J, with 15 bases between. Germline V gene data show CDR1 as SQVTM and CDR2 as ANQGSEA. The CDR3 is 14 residues long. CDR3 loop: CSVGADRVTDTQYF. The CDR3 DNA is TGCAGCGTCGGAGCAGACCGTGTCACAGATACGCAGTATTTT.

V is TRBV2 and J is TRBJ2-3; 11 nucleotides line up with TRBD2. This CDR3 has 17 residues. V was pared by 5 bases and J by 4 bases, with 11 bases of the junction left unmatched. Germline CDR1 reads SNHLY; CDR2 reads FYNNEI. The DNA for the CDR3 is TGTGCCAGCAGTCGGATTAGCGGGGGGGTAGGAGCAGATACGCAGTATTTT. Protein: CASSRISGGVGADTQYF.

The chain combines TRBV10-3 with TRBJ2-3; 13 nucleotides agree with TRBD2. CDR3 length: 18 amino acids. Germline CDR1 ENHRY, CDR2 SYGVKD. After removal of 3 bases from V and 1 base from J, the junction contained 7 bases not matched to a gene. The CDR3 region is CAISDTSGGDLGTDTQYF. The CDR3 DNA reads as TGTGCCATCAGTGATACTAGCGGGGGGGACTTGGGCACAGATACGCAGTATTTT.

This chain connects TRBV6-6 to TRBJ1-6; no firm D call. The CDR3 runs 13 residues. Germline values: CDR1 MNHNY, CDR2 SVGAGI (reference sequence). Between the trimmed V and J ends, which lost 5 bases and 7 bases, there was a span of 9 bases. Here the CDR3 reads CASSLNYNSPLHF. Written as DNA, the CDR3 is TGTGCCAGCAGTCTTAACTACAATTCACCCCTCCACTTT.

This rearrangement joins TRBV7-2 to TRBJ2-3; D not resolved. Per the germline V gene, CDR1 is SGHTA and CDR2 is FQGNSA. The CDR3 contains 13 residues. V was pared by 2 bases and J by 2 bases, with 5 bases between. Here the CDR3 reads CASSLLSTDTQYF. Here the CDR3 DNA reads TGTGCCAGCAGCTTATTATCCACAGATACGCAGTATTTT.

The chain employs TRBV7-8 and TRBJ1-5; D might be TRBD1 (5 bases). This CDR3 has 15 residues. V was trimmed by 4 bases and J by 0 bases, leaving 10 bases between them. CDR1 SGHVS and CDR2 FQNEAQ come from the germline V gene. In DNA form, the CDR3 reads TGTGCCAGCAGCTCAACAGGATATAGCAATCAGCCCCAGCATTTT. It specifies CASSSTGYSNQPQHF.

V usage is TRBV7-6 and J usage is TRBJ1-6; a possible D gene is TRBD1 (5 bases). The CDR3 extends over 14 amino acids. Looked up from germline, CDR1 is SGHVS and CDR2 is FNYEAQ. Trimming left V 1 base short and J 7 bases short, with 8 bases between. The CDR3 DNA is TGTGCCAGCAGCTTAGGGGGCTGGAATTCACCCCTCCACTTT. Translated, it gives CASSLGGWNSPLHF.

This clone was detected only once. The V and J genes are TRBV4-1 and TRBJ2-3, with D unclear. Deletions cut 2 bases from V and 1 base from J, with 7 bases between. The CDR3 contains 14 residues. Germline-derived CDR1 and CDR2 are MGHRA and YSYEKL. DNA of the CDR3: TGCGCCAGCAGCCAAAGTGACGGCACAGATACGCAGTATTTT. Residues: CASSQSDGTDTQYF.

This clone was recorded once. V is TRBV6-1 and J is TRBJ2-7, with 10 bases aligning to TRBD1. V lost 5 bases to trimming and J lost 2 bases; unmatched junction nucleotides: 6. Germline lookup yields CDR1 MNHNS and CDR2 SASEGT. The CDR3 spans 15 residues. CDR3 coding DNA: TGTGCCAGCAGTCCAGGACAGGGGGGAACCTACGAGCAGTACTTC. Its protein is CASSPGQGGTYEQYF.

This chain connects TRBV5-1 to TRBJ2-5, with D perhaps TRBD1 or TRBD2 (5 bases each). Trimming removed 3 bases from V and 1 base from J, with 10 bases in between. This CDR3 is built from 14 residues. Per germline, CDR1 SGHRS and CDR2 YFSETQ. The CDR3 spells CASSWGSPQETQYF. CDR3 nucleotide sequence: TGCGCCAGCAGCTGGGGGAGTCCCCAAGAGACCCAGTACTTC.

In its sample, this clone was seen once. The chain links TRBV18 to TRBJ2-5; no clear D. The CDR3 is made up of 16 amino acids. V dropped 5 bases and J dropped 4 bases, with 20 bases sitting between them. Per germline, CDR1 KGHSH and CDR2 LQKENI. The DNA of the CDR3 is TGTGCCAGCTCAGTGATGCCCTGGGTGTCGGGAGAGACCCAGTACTTC. Its protein is CASSVMPWVSGETQYF.

The V and J genes are TRBV6-5 and TRBJ2-1; no clear D gene. With 0 bases removed from V and 3 bases from J, the gap between germline ends came to 6 bases. Germline-derived CDR1 and CDR2 are MNHEY and SVGAGI. The CDR3 is 14 amino acids. CDR3 DNA: TGTGCCAGCAGTTACTCGCCCAGCTACAATGAGCAGTTCTTC. Amino acid sequence: CASSYSPSYNEQFF.